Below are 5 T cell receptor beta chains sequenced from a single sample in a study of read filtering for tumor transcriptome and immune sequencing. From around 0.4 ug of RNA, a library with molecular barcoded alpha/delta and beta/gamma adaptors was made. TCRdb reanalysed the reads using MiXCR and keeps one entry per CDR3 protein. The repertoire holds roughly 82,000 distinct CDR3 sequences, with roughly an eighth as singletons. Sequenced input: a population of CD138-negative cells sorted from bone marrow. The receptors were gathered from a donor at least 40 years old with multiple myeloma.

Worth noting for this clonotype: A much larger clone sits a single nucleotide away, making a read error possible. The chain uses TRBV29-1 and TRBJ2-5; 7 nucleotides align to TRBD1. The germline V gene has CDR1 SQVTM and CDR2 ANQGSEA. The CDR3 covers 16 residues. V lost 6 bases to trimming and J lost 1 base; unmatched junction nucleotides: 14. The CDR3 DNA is TGCAGCGTCGATGCCCGGGACAGCCGCCCCCAAGAGACCCAGTACTTC. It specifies CSVDARDSRPQETQYF.

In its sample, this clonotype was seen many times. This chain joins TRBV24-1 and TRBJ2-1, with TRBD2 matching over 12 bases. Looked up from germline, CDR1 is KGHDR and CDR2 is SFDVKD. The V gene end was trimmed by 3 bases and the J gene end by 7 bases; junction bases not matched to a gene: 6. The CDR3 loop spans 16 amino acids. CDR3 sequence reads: CATSDPTSGRRNEQFF. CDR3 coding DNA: TGTGCCACCAGTGATCCGACTAGCGGGAGAAGGAATGAGCAGTTCTTC.

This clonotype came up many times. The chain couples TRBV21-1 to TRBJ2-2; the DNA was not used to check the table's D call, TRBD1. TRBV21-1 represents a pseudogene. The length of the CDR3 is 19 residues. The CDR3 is CASSKDETTYFRDTGELFF. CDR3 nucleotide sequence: TGTGCCAGCAGCAAAGATGAGACGACATATTTCAGGGACACCGGGGAGCTGTTTTTT.

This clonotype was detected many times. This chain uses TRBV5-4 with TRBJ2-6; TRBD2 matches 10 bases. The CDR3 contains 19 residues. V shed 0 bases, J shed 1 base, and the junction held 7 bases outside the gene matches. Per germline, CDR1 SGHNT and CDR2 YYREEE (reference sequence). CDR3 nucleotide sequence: TGTGCCAGCAGCTTGGCCGGGGTACTAGCGGGATCTGGGGCCAACGTCCTGACTTTC. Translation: CASSLAGVLAGSGANVLTF.

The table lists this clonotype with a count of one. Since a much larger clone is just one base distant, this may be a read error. The CDR3 coding sequence is TGTGCCAGCAGTGCCAACTTACAAGCGGCCAAAAACATTCAGTACTTC. Its translation: CASSANLQAAKNIQYF. The chain recombines TRBV2 with TRBJ2-4; no reliable D call. Germline V lookup: CDR1 SNHLY, CDR2 FYNNEI. This CDR3 is built from 16 residues. V lost 4 bases and J lost 1, with 14 bases in between. Full variable domain (remainder filled in from reference TRBV2 and TRBJ2-4): EPEVTQTPSHQVTQMGQEVILRCVPISNHLYFYWYRQILGQKVEFLVSFYNNEISEKSEIFDDQFSVERPDGSNFTLKIRSTKLEDSAMYFCASSANLQAAKNIQYFGAGTRLSVL.